The 13 T cell receptor beta chains presented below share a single source sample, sequenced in a study of blood T cell repertoires in COVID-19 (dated by TCRdb to 2018 to 2020). Library preparation was by the immunoSEQ multiplex PCR assay. TCRdb re-hosts the immuneACCESS table, in-frame sequences only. Its copies lack some clones; in the studies checked, an unresolved V gene accounts for under half of them, and the cause for the rest is not known. In all, the sample holds about 140,000 clones, and over 80% of those were seen once. About 1.7% of the sample goes to the ten largest clones. Input material: peripheral blood. Receptors were obtained from a woman between 50 and 59 years old with acute or convalescent COVID-19.

The V call is TRBV28, the J call TRBJ1-4, with TRBD1 matching over 8 bases. CDR3 size: 15 residues. CDR1 is MDHEN, CDR2 SYDVKM, per germline. J lost 4 bases, V lost 6 bases, and 7 bases had no gene match. CDR3 region: CASRSPTGVNEKLFF. As DNA, the CDR3 is TGTGCCAGCAGATCCCCGACAGGGGTTAATGAAAAACTGTTTTTT.

The rearrangement uses TRBV9 and TRBJ2-3, with a tentative D call TRBD2 (7 bases). Trimming stripped 5 bases from V and 6 bases from J, with 22 bases between. This CDR3 spans 16 amino acids. CDR1 and CDR2 from the germline V gene are SGDLS and YYNGEE. CDR3 DNA sequence: TGTGCCAGCAGGTCCGGCCCCGCGGGGGCCTTCGATACGCAGTATTTT. Its translation: CASRSGPAGAFDTQYF.

V usage is TRBV24-1 and J usage is TRBJ1-2; weak D call: TRBD1 (5 bases). This CDR3 has 14 residues. CDR1 and CDR2 (germline): KGHDR, SFDVKD. With 2 bases removed from V and 2 bases from J, the gap between germline ends came to 8 bases. CDR3 region: CATSDSRQNYGYTF. The CDR3 coding sequence is TGTGCCACCAGTGATTCAAGACAGAACTATGGCTACACCTTC.

This clone turned up a few times. This rearrangement joins TRBV10-1 to TRBJ2-7; D uncertain. CDR1 and CDR2 from the germline V gene are WNHNN and SYGVQD (reference sequence). The CDR3 is 10 amino acids. V was pared by 5 bases and J by 9 bases, with 8 bases between. CDR3: CASSMTPQYF. The CDR3 bases are TGCGCCAGCAGTATGACACCGCAGTACTTC.

The chain carries TRBV20-1 and TRBJ1-6, with D tentatively TRBD1 (5 bases). V lost 6 bases and J 3 bases, leaving 15 bases between the germline ends. The germline gives CDR1 DFQATT, CDR2 SNEGSKA (reference sequence). The CDR3 has 15 residues. The CDR3 DNA is TGCAGTGCCAGTAGGGAGGGGAACTATAATTCACCCCTCCACTTT. Its translation is CSASREGNYNSPLHF.

The V and J genes are TRBV6-5 and TRBJ1-5; D uncertain. Germline V gene lookup returns CDR1 MNHEY and CDR2 SVGAGI. Trimming stripped 5 bases from V and 9 bases from J, with 14 bases between. The CDR3 spans 13 residues. This CDR3 reads CASSPHEWLPQHF. The CDR3 region has the DNA TGTGCCAGCAGTCCCCATGAGTGGTTGCCCCAGCATTTT.

The chain joins TRBV7-9 to TRBJ2-2; no clear D. The germline V and J ends were trimmed by 3 bases and 5 bases, with 16 bases remaining between them. The germline V gene has CDR1 SEHNR and CDR2 FQNEAQ (reference sequence). The length of the CDR3 is 16 residues. This CDR3 reads CASSFDPTVRTGELFF. The CDR3 coding sequence is TGTGCCAGCAGCTTCGACCCGACGGTGCGGACCGGGGAGCTGTTTTTT.

CDR3 residues: CASSPTHRLLDEQFF. Written as DNA, the CDR3 is TGTGCCAGCTCACCAACACACAGGTTACTGGATGAGCAGTTCTTC. The rearrangement joins TRBV18 to TRBJ2-1; D is perhaps TRBD1 (5 bases). V lost 2 bases to trimming and J lost 8 bases, with 16 bases between them. Germline V gene lookup returns CDR1 KGHSH and CDR2 LQKENI. The CDR3 loop spans 15 amino acids.

This chain links TRBV4-1 with TRBJ1-1; D possibly corresponds to TRBD1 (5 bases). From germline, CDR1 is MGHRA and CDR2 YSYEKL. The CDR3 consists of 12 residues. The germline V and J ends were trimmed by 0 bases and 6 bases, with 5 bases remaining between them. CDR3 nucleotides: TGCGCCAGCAGCCAAGAAGGGGCTGAAGCTTTCTTT. This translates into CASSQEGAEAFF.

This sequence joins TRBV30 and TRBJ1-2, with unresolved D. The ends were cut back, 1 base at V and 5 bases at J, with 5 bases in the middle. In germline, CDR1 is GTSNPN, CDR2 SVGIG (reference sequence). This CDR3 is built from 11 residues. The CDR3 loop is CAWSGGYGYTF. In DNA form, the CDR3 reads TGTGCCTGGAGTGGAGGGTATGGCTACACCTTC.

This chain connects TRBV6-6 to TRBJ2-1; 8 bases align to TRBD2. V was clipped by 0 bases and J by 5 bases; unmatched bases: 3. Per germline, CDR1 MNHNY and CDR2 SVGAGI (reference sequence). The CDR3 length is 15 residues. CDR3 DNA: TGTGCCAGCAGTTACTCGAGAGCGGGAGACAATGAGCAGTTCTTC. Protein sequence: CASSYSRAGDNEQFF.

The chain uses TRBV5-1 and TRBJ1-6, with D possibly matching TRBD1 (5 bases). Trimming took 6 bases from V and 9 from J, leaving 22 bases between them. CDR3 size: 16 residues. Germline-derived CDR1 and CDR2 are SGHRS and YFSETQ. The CDR3 protein is CASTGSRGVGGSPLHF. The CDR3, as DNA: TGCGCCAGCACGGGGTCGAGAGGTGTCGGGGGTTCACCCCTCCACTTT.

The V and J genes are TRBV19 and TRBJ2-7; D perhaps matches TRBD1 (5 bases). Germline CDR1 LNHDA, CDR2 SQIVND (reference sequence). CDR3 size: 14 residues. Trimming pared 1 base from V and 5 bases from J, leaving 12 bases between. The CDR3 is CASSIAIGHHEQYF. CDR3 nucleotides: TGTGCCAGTAGTATAGCGATTGGACATCACGAGCAGTACTTC.